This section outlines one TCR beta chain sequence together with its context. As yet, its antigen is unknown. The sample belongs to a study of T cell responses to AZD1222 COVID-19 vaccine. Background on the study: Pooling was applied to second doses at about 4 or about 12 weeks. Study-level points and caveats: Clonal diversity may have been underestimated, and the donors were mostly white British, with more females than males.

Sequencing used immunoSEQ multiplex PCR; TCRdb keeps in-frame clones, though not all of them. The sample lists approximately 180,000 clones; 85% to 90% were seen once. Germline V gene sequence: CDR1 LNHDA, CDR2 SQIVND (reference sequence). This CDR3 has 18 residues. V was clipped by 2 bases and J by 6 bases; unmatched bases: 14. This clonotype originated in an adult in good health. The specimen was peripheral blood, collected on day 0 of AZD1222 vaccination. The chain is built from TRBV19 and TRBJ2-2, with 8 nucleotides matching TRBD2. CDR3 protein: CASSILRGGPLFAGELFF. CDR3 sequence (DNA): TGTGCCAGTAGTATATTGCGCGGGGGGCCCCTTTTTGCCGGGGAGCTGTTTTTT.